The clone carrying this TCR beta chain was picked up many times. This entry comes from a study of spatial heterogeneity in lung cancer. Study-wide context: For the average unique TCR and UMI combination, more than eight occurrences appeared in raw reads.

Individual TCR cDNA molecules each bore their own unique molecular identifier. In TCRdb, the 5' RACE reads were re-called with MiXCR into one record per CDR3 protein. This sample carries roughly 36,000 distinct CDR3 sequences, 4.5% to 6% of them seen once, and the ten largest clones take approximately 10%. CDR1 is SGDLS and CDR2 is YYNGEE in the germline V gene. Trimming took off 7 bases at V and 1 base at J, with 12 bases between the two ends. CDR3 length: 13 amino acids. The time point: sample taken at primary tumor resection. No cells were sorted before sequencing. The whole RNA sequenced was extracted from tumor, nontumor lung or frozen PBMC. Samples came from 72 TRACERx patients with untreated early-stage lung cancer.

This clonotype originated in a male donor with early-stage non-small cell lung cancer. V and J are TRBV9 and TRBJ2-7; D is possibly TRBD2 (5 bases). Sequencing was performed on PBMCs, taken at surgery. The chain's CDR3 is CASARGESYEQYF. The CDR3 DNA reads TGTGCCAGCGCCCGGGGTGAATCCTACGAGCAGTACTTC.